The source of this T cell receptor beta chain is a study of shared clonotypes between healthy human individuals. Study-level background: CD4 naive and CD4 memory each took three plates per donor, while CD8 naive took two and CD8 memory one.

Germline assignment: CDR1 SQVTM and CDR2 ANQGSEA. Trimming removed 6 bases at V and 0 bases at J, with 15 bases between. The CDR3 contains 14 residues. Produced via immunoSEQ multiplex PCR; TCRdb's table is partial and in-frame only. The sample comprises some 1 million clones, about 74% of which are singletons, and roughly 1.5% rests with the top ten. The source is a man between 18 and 35 years old in good health. Sequencing used memory CD4+ T cells sorted from blood. Subset specified: CD45RA-negative fraction. This chain connects TRBV29-1 to TRBJ2-7, with D maybe TRBD2 (6 bases). This CDR3 reads CSVSRDLSSYEQYF. In DNA, the CDR3 is TGCAGCGTCAGCCGGGACTTGAGCTCCTACGAGCAGTACTTC.